The 4 T cell receptor beta chains below come from one sample, sequenced in a study of Graves' ophthalmopathy and Graves' hyperthyroidism. RNA transcripts yielded amplified TCR beta CDR3 regions. First-round RT-PCR employed HTBI primers, with a second-round multiplex PCR after it. TCRdb independently ran MiXCR on the multiplex PCR reads; one entry per CDR3 protein. This table has over a million distinct CDR3 sequences, about two fifths appearing once. Material: peripheral blood or thyroid tissue (not recorded which). The receptors shown here come from an adult man with Graves' hyperthyroidism.

This clonotype was observed many times. The rearrangement links TRBV19 to TRBJ2-7; 10 bases map to TRBD1. The germline V gene encodes CDR1 LNHDA and CDR2 SQIVND (reference sequence). The length of the CDR3 is 14 residues. V shed 5 bases, J shed 9 bases, and the junction held 10 bases outside the gene matches. CDR3: CASSPGTGAGWQYF. CDR3 bases: TGTGCCAGTAGTCCCGGGACAGGGGCAGGCTGGCAGTACTTC. Full variable domain (missing parts from reference TRBV19 and TRBJ2-7): DGGITQSPKYLFRKEGQNVTLSCEQNLNHDAMYWYRQDPGQGLRLIYYSQIVNDFQKGDIAEGYSVSREKKESFPLTVTSAQKNPTAFYLCASSPGTGAGWQYFGPGTRLTVT.

This clonotype was found many times. The rearrangement uses TRBV7-8 and TRBJ2-7; 8 positions match TRBD1. CDR1 is SGHVS and CDR2 is FQNEAQ in the germline V gene. The length of the CDR3 is 15 residues. V shed 7 bases, J shed 0 bases, and the junction held 8 bases outside the gene matches. Here the CDR3 reads CASTLNRGSSYEQYF. CDR3 bases: TGTGCCAGCACCTTGAACAGGGGGAGCTCCTACGAGCAGTACTTC.

This clonotype was recorded at least ten times. A junction end diverges from the germline sequence, so it may reflect a read error. The chain links TRBV4-3 to TRBJ1-3; 10 nucleotides align to TRBD1. Germline-derived CDR1 and CDR2 are LGHNA and YSLEER. The CDR3 has 15 residues. The CDR3: CASSQDLGTGDVVDF. The CDR3 DNA reads as TGCGCCAGCAGCCAAGATCTCGGGACAGGGGACGTTGTGGATTTT.

This chain connects TRBV20-1 to TRBJ2-7; 12 nucleotides match TRBD2. The CDR3 sequence is 15 residues long. The germline CDR1 and CDR2 sequences are DFQATT and SNEGSKA (reference sequence). DNA of the CDR3: TGCAGCATGAACCCTCGGACTAGCGGGATGTACGAGCAGTACTTC. This codes for CSMNPRTSGMYEQYF.